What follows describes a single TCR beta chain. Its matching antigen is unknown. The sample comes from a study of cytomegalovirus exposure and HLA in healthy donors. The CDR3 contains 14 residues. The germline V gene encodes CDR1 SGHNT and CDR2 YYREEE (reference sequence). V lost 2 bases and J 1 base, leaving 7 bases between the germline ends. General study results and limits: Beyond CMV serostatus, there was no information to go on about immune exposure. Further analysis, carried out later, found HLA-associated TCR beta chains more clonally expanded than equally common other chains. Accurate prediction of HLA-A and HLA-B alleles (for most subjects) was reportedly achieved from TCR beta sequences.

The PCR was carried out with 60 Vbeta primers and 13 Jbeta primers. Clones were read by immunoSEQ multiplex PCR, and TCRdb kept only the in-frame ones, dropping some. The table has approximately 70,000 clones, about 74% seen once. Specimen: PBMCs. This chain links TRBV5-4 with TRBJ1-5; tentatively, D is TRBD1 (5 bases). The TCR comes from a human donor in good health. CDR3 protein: CASSFQGSNQPQHF. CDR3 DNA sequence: TGTGCCAGCAGCTTCCAGGGAAGCAATCAGCCCCAGCATTTT.